The sequence of this T cell receptor beta chain was determined in a study of technical replicates of blood from four donors. The V end lost 0 bases, the J end lost 1 base, and 12 bases lay between the germline ends. This CDR3 has 16 amino acids. CDR1 and CDR2 (germline): LGHNA, YNFKEQ. The table came from immunoSEQ multiplex PCR; TCRdb's copy has only in-frame clones and leaves some out. The data show about 100,000 clones, around 95% seen once. The clonotype originates from a human donor in good health. The material sequenced was T cells isolated from PBMCs. The genes are TRBV4-2 and TRBJ1-2, with D possibly matching TRBD1 (5 bases). Written as DNA, the CDR3 is TGTGCCAGCAGCCAAGAAGGGGCGACGTTTAACTATGGCTACACCTTC. Translated: CASSQEGATFNYGYTF.